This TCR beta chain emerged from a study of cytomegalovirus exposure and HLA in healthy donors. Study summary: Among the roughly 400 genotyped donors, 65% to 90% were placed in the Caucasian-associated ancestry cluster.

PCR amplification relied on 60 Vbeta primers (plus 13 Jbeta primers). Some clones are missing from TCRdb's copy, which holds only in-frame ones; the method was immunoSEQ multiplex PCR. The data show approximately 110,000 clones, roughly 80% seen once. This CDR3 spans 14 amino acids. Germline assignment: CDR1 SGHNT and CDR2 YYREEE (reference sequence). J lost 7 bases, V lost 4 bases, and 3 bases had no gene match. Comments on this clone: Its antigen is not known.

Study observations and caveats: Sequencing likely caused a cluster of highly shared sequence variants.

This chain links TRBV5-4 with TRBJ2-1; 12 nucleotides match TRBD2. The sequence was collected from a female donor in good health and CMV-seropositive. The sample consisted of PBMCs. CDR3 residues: CASSPSGRVNEQFF. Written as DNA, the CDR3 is TGTGCCAGCAGCCCTAGCGGGAGGGTAAATGAGCAGTTCTTC.